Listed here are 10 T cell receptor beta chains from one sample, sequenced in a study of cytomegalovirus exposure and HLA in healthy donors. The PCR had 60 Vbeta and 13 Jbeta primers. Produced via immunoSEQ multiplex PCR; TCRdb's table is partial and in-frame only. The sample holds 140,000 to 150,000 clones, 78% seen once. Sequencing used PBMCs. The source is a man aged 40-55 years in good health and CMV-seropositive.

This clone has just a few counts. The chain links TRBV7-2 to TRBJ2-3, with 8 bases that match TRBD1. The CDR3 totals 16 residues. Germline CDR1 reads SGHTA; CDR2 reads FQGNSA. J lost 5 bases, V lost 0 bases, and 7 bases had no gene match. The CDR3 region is CASSLAQADRGDTQYF. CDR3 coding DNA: TGTGCCAGCAGCTTAGCGCAGGCAGACAGGGGAGATACGCAGTATTTT.

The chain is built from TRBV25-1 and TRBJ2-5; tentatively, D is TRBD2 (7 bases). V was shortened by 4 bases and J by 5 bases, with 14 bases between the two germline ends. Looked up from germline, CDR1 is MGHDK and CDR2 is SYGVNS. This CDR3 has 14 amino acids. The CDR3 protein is CASSGGGWRETQYF. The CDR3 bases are TGTGCCAGCAGTGGCGGGGGCTGGAGGGAGACCCAGTACTTC.

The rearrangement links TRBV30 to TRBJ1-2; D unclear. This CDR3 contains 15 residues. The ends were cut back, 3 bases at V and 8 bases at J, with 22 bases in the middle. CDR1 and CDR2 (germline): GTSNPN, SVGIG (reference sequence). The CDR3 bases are TGTGCCTGGAGCCATCGGGGTTCCGGGGTGGGCGGCTACACCTTC. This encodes CAWSHRGSGVGGYTF.

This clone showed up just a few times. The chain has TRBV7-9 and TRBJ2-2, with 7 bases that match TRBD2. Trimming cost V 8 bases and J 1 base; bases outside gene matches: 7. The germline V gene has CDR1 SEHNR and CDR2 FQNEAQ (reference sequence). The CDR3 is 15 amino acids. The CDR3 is CASDLAVENTGELFF. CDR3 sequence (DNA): TGTGCCAGCGATCTAGCGGTTGAGAACACCGGGGAGCTGTTTTTT.

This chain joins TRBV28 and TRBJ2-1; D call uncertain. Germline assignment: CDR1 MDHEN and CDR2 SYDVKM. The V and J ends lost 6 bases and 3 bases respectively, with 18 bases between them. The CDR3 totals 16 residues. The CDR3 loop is CASRIRLDNYYNEQFF. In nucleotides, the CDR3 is TGTGCCAGCAGGATTCGACTGGATAATTACTACAATGAGCAGTTCTTC.

The CDR3 sequence: CASSRALAGGSNTGELFF. In DNA form, the CDR3 reads TGCGCCAGCAGCCGCGCCCTAGCGGGAGGGTCGAACACCGGGGAGCTGTTTTTT. The chain is built from TRBV5-1 and TRBJ2-2, with 12 bases fitting TRBD2. This CDR3 contains 18 residues. The V and J ends lost 4 bases and 0 bases, in that order; junction bases with no gene match: 7. Germline-derived CDR1 and CDR2 are SGHRS and YFSETQ.

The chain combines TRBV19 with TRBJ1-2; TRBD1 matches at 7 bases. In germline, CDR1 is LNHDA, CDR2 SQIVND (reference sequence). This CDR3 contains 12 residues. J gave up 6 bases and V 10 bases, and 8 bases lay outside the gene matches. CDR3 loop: CATQGQGDGYTF. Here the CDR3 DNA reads TGTGCCACTCAGGGCCAGGGGGATGGCTACACCTTC.

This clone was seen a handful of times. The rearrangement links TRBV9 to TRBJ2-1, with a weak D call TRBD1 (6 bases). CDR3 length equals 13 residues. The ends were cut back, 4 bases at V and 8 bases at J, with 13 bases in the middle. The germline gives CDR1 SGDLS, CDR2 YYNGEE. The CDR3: CASSWEGGDEQFF. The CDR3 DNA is TGTGCCAGCAGCTGGGAAGGGGGAGATGAGCAGTTCTTC. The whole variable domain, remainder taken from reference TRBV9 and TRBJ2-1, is DSGVTQTPKHLITATGQRVTLRCSPRSGDLSVYWYQQSLDQGLQFLIQYYNGEERAKGNILERFSAQQFPDLHSELNLSSLELGDSALYFCASSWEGGDEQFFGPGTRLTVL.

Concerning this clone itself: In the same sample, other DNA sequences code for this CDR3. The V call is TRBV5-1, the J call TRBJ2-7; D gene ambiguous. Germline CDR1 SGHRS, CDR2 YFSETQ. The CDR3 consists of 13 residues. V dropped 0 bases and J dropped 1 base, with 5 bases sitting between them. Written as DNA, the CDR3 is TGCGCCAGCAGCTTGGAACAGTCCTACGAGCAGTACTTC. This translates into CASSLEQSYEQYF.

CDR3 nucleotide sequence: TGTGCCAGCAGTGCCAGGGGTGGGACTAATGAAAAACTGTTTTTT. Its protein product is CASSARGGTNEKLFF. This chain links TRBV25-1 with TRBJ1-4, with D perhaps TRBD1 (6 bases). The CDR3 spans 15 residues. CDR1 is MGHDK and CDR2 is SYGVNS in the germline V gene. Trimming removed 4 bases from V and 2 bases from J, with 11 bases in between.